This record looks at one TCR beta chain sequence and its context. This specimen includes other DNA sequences encoding the same CDR3. For sorted subsets, 150 to 250 ng DNA per replicate equaled 33,000 or so T cell genomes. Here immunoSEQ multiplex PCR was the method, and the copy in TCRdb shows in-frame clones only, minus some. The profile covers 2.3 million or so clones, with approximately 95% appearing a single time and 0.39% taken by the ten largest. This CDR3 region has 14 residues. Germline values: CDR1 SNHLY, CDR2 FYNNEI. V was pared by 3 bases and J by 0 bases, with 9 bases between. The data were taken from a study of shared clonotypes between healthy human individuals. Study at large: Three plates each covered CD4 naive and memory; CD8 naive two, CD8 memory one.

The sequenced material came from naive CD4+ T cells from PBMCs. Described subset: CD45RA+ positively selected. The V call is TRBV2, the J call TRBJ2-7; tentative D call: TRBD1 (6 bases). The sequence derives from a man aged 18 to 29 in good health. Some clones in this sample may be carry-over from other donors' samples. The CDR3 region has the DNA TGTGCCAGCAGTGAGCAGGGGTCCTCCTACGAGCAGTACTTC. Translating it yields CASSEQGSSYEQYF.